This T cell receptor beta chain was found in a study of early T cells in non-severe SARS-CoV-2 infection. For the study at large: The authors sequenced bulk RNA from unsorted whole blood, leaving chains unpaired.

This CDR3 region has 16 residues. Germline CDR1 and CDR2: SGHAT and FQNNGV. The germline V and J ends were trimmed by 2 bases and 0 bases, with 10 bases remaining between them. This clonotype was observed many times. MiXCR was run by TCRdb on the 5' RACE reads, yielding one entry per CDR3 protein. The sample has more than 60,000 distinct CDR3 sequences, roughly 13% seen once. V and J are TRBV11-2 and TRBJ1-4, with unresolved D. The sequencing input was whole blood. The clonotype originates from an adult who was a healthcare worker with PCR-confirmed SARS-CoV-2 infection or an uninfected control (not recorded which). In DNA, the CDR3 is TGTGCCAGCAGCTTATTGGGCGGTGCAACTAATGAAAAACTGTTTTTT. It yields the protein CASSLLGGATNEKLFF.